Sequencing of this T cell receptor beta chain was carried out in a study of blood T cell repertoires in COVID-19. Sequencing used immunoSEQ multiplex PCR; TCRdb keeps in-frame clones, though not all of them. The data contain more than 400,000 clones, 80% to 90% of them singletons. CDR1 LNHDA and CDR2 SQIVND come from the germline V gene (reference sequence). Trimming took 6 bases from V and 2 from J; bases not matched to a gene: 7. This CDR3 comprises 14 residues. Specimen: peripheral blood. V and J are TRBV19 and TRBJ2-7; 7 bases are shared with TRBD2. The TCR originated in a human donor in a cohort sampled during active COVID-19. Written as DNA, the CDR3 is TGTGCCAGTAGGAGCGGGACCAAAACCTACGAGCAGTACTTC. It encodes CASRSGTKTYEQYF.